Given below is one T cell receptor beta chain in context. Its cognate antigen has yet to be identified. Per-nucleotide qualities are absent, and no much larger clonotype sits a single base away. Enrolling through a virtual design, the prospective study's participants ranged in age from roughly 18 to 95 years and lived across about two dozen United States geographic areas. In the prospective study, cohorts were assigned on the basis of participant-reported clinical history obtained from a screening survey and a study questionnaire. Exposed participants had been in contact with someone with a PCR-confirmed or clinician-diagnosed COVID-19 case within 2 weeks of study entry. Each participant in the prospective study had whole blood, serum and a nasopharyngeal or oropharyngeal swab collected by mobile phlebotomists. Participants in the prospective study had the option to provide additional blood draws and questionnaires over a roughly 2-month period. Before DNA extraction, prospective study blood samples were shipped either frozen or at room temperature.

V gives up 3 bases and J gives up 3 bases, and the segment between their germline ends measures 15 bases. The CDR3 runs 15 residues from the cysteine to the phenylalanine. Of all the DNA, just the CDR3 is kept, 45 bases in frame from base 1. The germline V gene provides CDR1 SGHTA and CDR2 FQGNSA. The immunoSEQ Assay, a bias-controlled multiplex PCR, was used to amplify TCRbeta CDR3 regions from genomic DNA. As for the original processing: The number of nucleated cells in each sample was estimated by amplification of reference gene primers within the assay. To quantify the absolute abundance of each unique TCRbeta CDR3 rearrangement, sequence reads were collapsed and filtered. Productive Simpson clonality was computed per sample as the square root of Simpson's diversity index over productive rearrangements. In TCRdb, the immuneACCESS table is reduced to in-frame sequences with V and J assigned. These tables do not hold every clone; where another copy was compared, an unresolved V gene accounts for under half, and the others remain unexplained. V and J calls and clone size are those listed in that table; D and trimming were worked out from the DNA. This sample holds about 430,000 clones; 88% were observed only once. Approximately 1.5% of the sample is held by the ten biggest clonotypes.

The source of the sample is a study of blood T cell repertoires in COVID-19 (TCRdb year 2020). Concerning the study at large: Samples covering the acute and convalescent phases of COVID-19 were provided by collaborators in the United States, Italy and Spain. The material from the prospective study consisted of cDNA or gDNA derived from T cells, B-cell-depleted T cells, or PBMCs. The dataset comprised deeply sampled blood TCRbeta repertoires from subjects exposed to, actively infected with, or recovered from COVID-19. The repertoires were released in a freely available public database meant as a resource for research on the immune response to SARS-CoV-2. Samples were obtained from the ongoing ImmuneRACE study (first 160 participants) and from 1,000 to 1,500 subjects provided by 6 global collaborators. The sample metadata nearly always contained a de-identified subject ID, COVID-19 status, age in years and sex. Where available, HLA class I and class II types were obtained from metadata supplied by the sample provider rather than from assay-based typing. The investigation overall reported the following: How much clinical and demographic metadata was included differed by source and by participant, and the metadata was provided uncurated.

This clonotype was sampled from a woman younger than 30 who had been exposed to COVID-19. Recombination joined TRBV7-2 with TRBJ2-7; 6 matching bases give a weak D call of TRBD2. Material: PBMCs or T cells enriched from blood (not recorded which). The CDR3 protein sequence reads: CASSFATRGVYEQYF. At the DNA level, the sequence is TGTGCCAGCAGCTTTGCGACTAGGGGAGTCTACGAGCAGTACTTC.